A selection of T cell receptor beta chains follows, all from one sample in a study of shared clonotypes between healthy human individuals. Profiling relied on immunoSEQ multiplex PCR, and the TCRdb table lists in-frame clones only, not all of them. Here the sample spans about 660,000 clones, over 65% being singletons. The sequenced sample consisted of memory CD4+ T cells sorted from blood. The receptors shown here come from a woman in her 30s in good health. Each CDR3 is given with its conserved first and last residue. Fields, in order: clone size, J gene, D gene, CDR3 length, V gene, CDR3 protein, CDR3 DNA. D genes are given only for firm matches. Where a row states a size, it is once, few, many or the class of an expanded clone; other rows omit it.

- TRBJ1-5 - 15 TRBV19 CASRLSRGPNQPQHF TGTGCCAGTAGACTAAGCAGGGGACCCAATCAGCCCCAGCATTTT
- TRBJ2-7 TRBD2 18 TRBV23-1 CASSQILWTSGNRYEQYF TGCGCCAGCAGTCAAATCCTATGGACTAGCGGGAACAGATACGAGCAGTACTTC
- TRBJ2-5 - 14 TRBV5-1 CASSLDRGEETQYF TGCGCCAGCAGCTTGGATAGAGGGGAAGAGACCCAGTACTTC
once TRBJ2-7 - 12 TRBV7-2 CASSWQGGEQYF TGTGCCAGCAGCTGGCAGGGGGGCGAGCAGTACTTC
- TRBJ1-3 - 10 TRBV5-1 CASSHRAGYF TGCGCCAGCAGCCATCGAGCTGGGTATTTT
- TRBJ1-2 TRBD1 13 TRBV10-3 CAISKGQNYGYTF TGTGCCATCAGTAAGGGACAGAACTATGGCTACACCTTC
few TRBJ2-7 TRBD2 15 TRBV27 CASSSREGSSYEQYF TGTGCCAGCAGTTCGCGGGAGGGAAGCTCCTACGAGCAGTACTTC
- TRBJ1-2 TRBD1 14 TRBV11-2 CASSLGDRVEGYTF TGTGCCAGCAGCTTAGGGGACAGGGTTGAGGGCTACACCTTC
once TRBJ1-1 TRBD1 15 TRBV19 CASSLSTGAGTEAFF TGTGCCAGTAGTTTAAGTACAGGGGCGGGCACTGAAGCTTTCTTT
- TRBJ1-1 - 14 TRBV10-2 CASLGTDVNTEAFF TGCGCCAGCCTCGGGACGGATGTGAACACTGAAGCTTTCTTT
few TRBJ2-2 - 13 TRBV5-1 CASSLGHTGELFF TGCGCCAGCAGCTTGGGTCACACCGGGGAGCTGTTTTTT
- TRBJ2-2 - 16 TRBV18 CASSPLAPSNTGELFF TGTGCCAGCTCACCACTGGCTCCATCCAACACCGGGGAGCTGTTTTTT